Presented here are 32 T cell receptor beta chains from one specimen sequenced in a study of tissue T cells after allogeneic stem cell transplantation. TCRdb's table, derived via immunoSEQ multiplex PCR, lists solely in-frame clones and lacks some. Among about 48,000 clones listed, nearly 75% were seen once. Source material: sorted cells pooled from one or two spleens. Source of these receptors: a pool of C57BL/6 mice in good health.

With regard to this clone: Here the gene names and germline are mouse. The missing CDR3 end, 1 residue past where the read stops, is filled in from the germline J gene. V gene TRBV2 combines with J gene TRBJ1-4, with 10 nucleotides matching TRBD1. The CDR3 spans 15 residues. Germline CDR1 LGHNA, CDR2 YSYQKL. The V segment lost 1 base and the J segment 7 bases; nucleotides outside the gene matches: 3. The CDR3 DNA, read in part, is TGTGCCAGCAGCCAAGGACAGGGGGCTGTCGAAAGATTATTT. It is translated as CASSQGQGAVERLF. The whole CDR3 is CASSQGQGAVERLFF.

As for this clone: The gene names given are mouse names. The CDR3 end falls 1 residue outside the read, so it is completed with the germline J gene. The chain links TRBV3 to TRBJ1-4, with a weak D call TRBD1 (6 bases). The CDR3 is made up of 12 amino acids. CDR1 and CDR2 (germline): SNHLY, FYNGKV (reference sequence). Trimming removed 5 bases from V and 6 bases from J, with 7 bases in between. The part of the CDR3 DNA that was read is TGTGCCAGCAGCAGGGGGGACGAAAGATTATTT. Amino acid sequence: CASSRGDERLF. The CDR3, in full, reads CASSRGDERLFF.

This clone was counted once. The gene names here belong to mouse. The sequenced fragment ends 1 residue before the CDR3 boundary, so the rest is inferred from the germline J gene. V usage is TRBV19 and J usage is TRBJ2-5; D remains unclear. The germline V gene has CDR1 FNHDT and CDR2 SITEND (reference sequence). Between the trimmed V and J ends, which lost 4 bases and 0 bases, there was a span of 6 bases. The CDR3 is made up of 13 amino acids. Incomplete CDR3 DNA: TGTGCCAGCAGTGCAGGAAACCAAGACACCCAGTAC. This codes for CASSAGNQDTQY. The full CDR3 reads CASSAGNQDTQYF.

This clone has just a few counts. The gene names given are mouse names. The CDR3 extends 1 residue past the end of the read, so its final part is completed from the germline J gene. This rearrangement joins TRBV13-2 to TRBJ1-5, with D uncertain. Looked up from germline, CDR1 is NNHNN and CDR2 is SYGAGS (reference sequence). V lost 2 bases and J 0 bases, leaving 6 bases between the germline ends. This CDR3 is 14 amino acids long. The sequenced CDR3 bases are TGTGCCAGCGGTGAAACAACTAACAACCAGGCTCCGCTT. Protein sequence: CASGETTNNQAPL. The whole CDR3 protein is CASGETTNNQAPLF.

This clone came up a few times. Germline and genes: mouse. The observed sequence ends 1 residue before the CDR3 terminus, with the missing tail filled in from the germline J gene. The J gene is TRBJ2-7, the V gene TRBV13-2, with 10 positions matching TRBD1. Trimming cost V 0 bases and J 0 bases; bases outside gene matches: 0. The CDR3 length is 15 residues. Germline CDR1 NNHNN, CDR2 SYGAGS (reference sequence). The covered CDR3 bases are TGTGCCAGCGGTGATGGGACAGGGGGCTCCTATGAACAGTAC. As protein: CASGDGTGGSYEQY. The whole CDR3 sequence reads CASGDGTGGSYEQYF.

A remark on this clone: Gene names follow the mouse nomenclature. The CDR3 goes on 1 residue after the read ends, and that part is filled in from the germline J gene. This chain joins TRBV26 and TRBJ1-4, with D hard to call. The CDR3 runs to 13 residues. CDR1 KGHPV and CDR2 FQNQEV come from the germline V gene (reference sequence). Trimming stripped 3 bases from V and 4 bases from J, with 6 bases between. This CDR3 reads CASSLGINERLFF. The covered CDR3 bases are TGTGCCAGCAGTCTAGGCATCAACGAAAGATTATTT. The whole variable domain, filled in from reference TRBV26 and TRBJ1-4, reads NSKVIQTPRYLVKGQGQKAKMRCIPEKGHPVVFWYQQNKNNEFKFLINFQNQEVLQQIDMTEKRFSAECPSNSPCSLEIQSSEAGDSALYLCASSLGINERLFFGHGTKLSVL.

Concerning this clone: Gene names and germline match the mouse. The read terminates 1 residue before the CDR3 end, so the remaining end is supplied by the germline J gene. The sample carries other DNA sequences with the same CDR3. The chain has TRBV3 and TRBJ2-7; 8 bases are shared with TRBD2. Germline V gene data show CDR1 as SNHLY and CDR2 as FYNGKV (reference sequence). The CDR3 contains 12 residues. V trimming: 5 bases; J trimming: 6 bases; junction bases outside the gene matches: 3. The chain's CDR3 is CASSLWGVEQYF. The DNA read from the CDR3 is TGTGCCAGCAGCCTCTGGGGGGTTGAACAGTAC.

This clone was seen a single time. The genes and germline here are from mouse. The read terminates 1 residue ahead of where the CDR3 ends, so the germline J gene completes it. The chain recombines TRBV13-1 with TRBJ2-5; D remains ambiguous. The germline V and J ends were trimmed by 0 bases and 5 bases, with 4 bases remaining between them. Germline CDR1 reads NSHNY; CDR2 reads SYGAGN. The CDR3 has 12 amino acids. The chain's CDR3 is CASSDVVDTQYF. The part of the CDR3 DNA that was read is TGTGCCAGCAGTGATGTGGTAGACACCCAGTAC.

This clone was seen more than once but under ten times. Each gene name is a mouse one. Read sequence stops 1 residue before the CDR3 end, and the germline J gene provides the missing end. The chain combines TRBV13-3 with TRBJ2-7; 9 nucleotides align to TRBD2. The germline V gene has CDR1 NNHDY and CDR2 SYVADS. This CDR3 has 14 residues. V shed 4 bases, J shed 3 bases, and the junction held 5 bases outside the gene matches. The CDR3 DNA, read in part, is TGTGCCAGCAGTTCGGGACTGGGCCTCTATGAACAGTAC. Protein: CASSSGLGLYEQY. Given in full, the CDR3 is CASSSGLGLYEQYF.

On this clone itself: Each gene name is a mouse one. The read finishes 1 residue shy of the CDR3 end, and the germline J gene is used to complete it. The chain employs TRBV5 and TRBJ2-3; 11 bases align to TRBD2. There are 16 residues in the CDR3. The germline V gene encodes CDR1 LGHNA and CDR2 YNLKQL (reference sequence). V lost 5 bases and J lost 0; bases outside the gene matches: 4. The CDR3 protein is CASSFRDWGSAETLYF. Incomplete CDR3 DNA: TGTGCCAGCAGCTTCCGGGACTGGGGGAGTGCAGAAACGCTGTAT.

Notes on this clone: Gene names and germline match the mouse. Read sequence stops 1 residue before the CDR3 end, and the germline J gene provides the missing end. This chain links TRBV13-1 with TRBJ2-3, with TRBD2 matching over 8 bases. With 0 bases clipped from V and 1 base from J, the junction kept 4 bases outside the gene matches. The germline V gene encodes CDR1 NSHNY and CDR2 SYGAGN. This CDR3 contains 16 residues. The covered CDR3 bases are TGTGCCAGCAGTGATGTACTGGGGGCTGGTGCAGAAACGCTGTAT. This sequence encodes CASSDVLGAGAETLY. The entire CDR3 sequence reads CASSDVLGAGAETLYF.

Details on this clone: These gene names are mouse names. The missing CDR3 end, 1 residue past where the read stops, is filled in from the germline J gene. The chain employs TRBV13-2 and TRBJ2-5; 7 nucleotides agree with TRBD2. The V and J ends lost 4 bases and 2 bases, in that order; junction bases with no gene match: 7. The CDR3 loop spans 15 amino acids. Germline loops: CDR1 NNHNN, CDR2 SYGAGS (reference sequence). Here the CDR3 reads CASGLPTGAQDTQYF. Partial CDR3 DNA: TGTGCCAGCGGTCTCCCTACTGGGGCCCAAGACACCCAGTAC.

Note on this clone: Germline and genes: mouse. The read ends 1 residue early relative to the CDR3; the germline J gene fills the gap. The chain has TRBV13-2 and TRBJ1-2; D is perhaps TRBD1 (5 bases). Germline V gene sequence: CDR1 NNHNN, CDR2 SYGAGS (reference sequence). The CDR3 is 13 amino acids. V dropped 3 bases and J dropped 0 bases, with 6 bases sitting between them. The CDR3 bases that were read are TGTGCCAGCGGTGTCAGGGCAAACTCCGACTACACC. The encoded protein is CASGVRANSDYT. The whole CDR3 is CASGVRANSDYTF.

Details on this clone: The genes and germline here are from mouse. Coverage ceases 1 residue before the CDR3 finishes, and the germline J gene fills in the end. This chain uses TRBV31 with TRBJ1-2; possible D gene TRBD1, 5 bases. V was cut by 0 bases and J by 3 bases, with 8 bases left in between. The CDR3 consists of 13 residues. CDR1 GKSSPN and CDR2 SITVG come from the germline V gene. CDR3 bases read: TGTGCCTGGAGTCTACCAGGGCACTCCGACTACACC. As protein: CAWSLPGHSDYT. The full CDR3 protein is CAWSLPGHSDYTF.

Turning to this clone: Gene names and germline match the mouse. The sequenced fragment ends 1 residue before the CDR3 boundary, so the rest is inferred from the germline J gene. The chain is built from TRBV31 and TRBJ1-2; possible D gene TRBD1, 5 bases. The CDR3 totals 14 residues. Germline V CDR1 and CDR2: GKSSPN, SITVG. The germline V and J ends were trimmed by 3 bases and 0 bases, with 11 bases remaining between them. CDR3 sequence: CAWSRRGANSDYTF. CDR3 DNA, as far as it was read: TGTGCCTGGAGCCGCCGGGGGGCAAACTCCGACTACACC.

In this sample, this clone turned up a few times. Genes and germline are mouse. The CDR3 extends 1 residue past the end of the read, so its final part is completed from the germline J gene. The chain is built from TRBV12-1 and TRBJ2-7; TRBD2 matches at 9 bases. The CDR3 contains 13 residues. Germline V gene lookup returns CDR1 SGHSN and CDR2 HYEKVE. Losses at the gene ends were 0 bases for V and 5 bases for J; bases not matched to a gene: 1. CDR3 bases read: TGTGCCAGCTCTCTCTCTGGGGGGGATGAACAGTAC. As protein: CASSLSGGDEQY. The whole CDR3 sequence is CASSLSGGDEQYF.

In regard to this clone: Gene names follow the mouse nomenclature. The sequenced fragment ends 1 residue before the CDR3 boundary, so the rest is inferred from the germline J gene. The chain couples TRBV13-2 to TRBJ2-7; D tentatively reads TRBD1 or TRBD2 (5 bases each). Germline CDR1 is NNHNN and CDR2 is SYGAGS (reference sequence). V dropped 3 bases and J dropped 7 bases, with 11 bases sitting between them. This CDR3 is built from 12 residues. This CDR3 is CASGGGRGEQYF. The CDR3 bases that were read are TGTGCCAGCGGTGGGGGACGGGGCGAACAGTAC.

On this clone itself: All gene names here are mouse names. The CDR3: CASGDAENNNQAPLF. The DNA read from the CDR3 is TGTGCCAGCGGTGATGCAGAAAATAACAACCAGGCTCCGCTT. The rearrangement joins TRBV13-2 to TRBJ1-5, with D unclear. From the germline J gene comes the end of the CDR3, since the read stops 1 residue before it. Germline V gene data show CDR1 as NNHNN and CDR2 as SYGAGS (reference sequence). This CDR3 spans 15 amino acids. V gave up 0 bases and J gave up 0 bases, with 7 bases separating them.

This clone is a singleton in its sample. Germline and genes: mouse. The read ends 1 residue shy of where the CDR3 ends; the end is completed using the germline J gene. The same CDR3 arises from other DNA sequences in this sample as well. The chain uses TRBV12-2 and TRBJ2-5, with unresolved D. CDR1 is SGHLS, CDR2 HYDKME, per germline. Trimming took 1 base from V and 0 from J, leaving 4 bases between them. The CDR3 runs 13 residues. The CDR3 loop reads CASSLGNQDTQYF. CDR3 DNA, as far as it was read: TGTGCCAGCTCTCTGGGGAACCAAGACACCCAGTAC.

In regard to this clone: Any gene name here is a mouse gene name. Read data end 1 residue before the CDR3 end; the end is taken from the germline J gene. This chain joins TRBV23 and TRBJ2-5; the table's D call of TRBD2 was not tested on the DNA. The CDR3 has 16 amino acids. Germline CDR1 and CDR2: KGHTA and FQNQQP. The CDR3: CSSSQSMGGPRDTQYF. CDR3 DNA (partial): TGCTCCAGCAGTCAATCGATGGGGGGGCCGAGGGACACCCAGTAC.

This clone was recorded a few times. Genes and germline are mouse. The read ends 1 residue early relative to the CDR3; the germline J gene fills the gap. This chain uses TRBV13-3 with TRBJ2-1; 7 nucleotides agree with TRBD1. CDR3 size: 14 residues. V lost 5 bases and J lost 4; bases outside the gene matches: 6. Germline V gives CDR1 NNHDY, CDR2 SYVADS. CDR3 bases read: TGTGCCAGCAGCGTACAGGGGAAGTATGCTGAGCAGTTC. Translated, it gives CASSVQGKYAEQF. The complete CDR3 reads CASSVQGKYAEQFF.

This clone was found a few times. Mouse gene names apply. Read coverage stops 1 residue before the CDR3 terminus; the germline J gene supplies the remainder. The chain employs TRBV16 and TRBJ1-1; D remains unclear. Looked up from germline, CDR1 is SGHSA and CDR2 is FRNQAP. Trimming left V 0 bases short and J 0 bases short, with 2 bases between. CDR3 length: 13 amino acids. CDR3 bases read: TGTGCAAGCAGCTTAGATGCAAACACAGAAGTCTTC. Translation: CASSLDANTEVF. The CDR3 in its entirety is CASSLDANTEVFF.

Of note for this clone: The genes and germline here are from mouse. Read data end 1 residue before the CDR3 end; the end is taken from the germline J gene. The chain recombines TRBV13-2 with TRBJ1-1; D ambiguous. The CDR3 sequence is 15 residues long. Trimming removed 3 bases from V and 1 base from J, with 13 bases in between. Germline V CDR1 and CDR2: NNHNN, SYGAGS (reference sequence). The CDR3 DNA, read in part, is TGTGCCAGCGGTGGTGCCGGGAGTTCGAACACAGAAGTCTTC. It specifies CASGGAGSSNTEVF. The full CDR3 reads CASGGAGSSNTEVFF.

As regards this clone: The genes are named according to mouse. The read falls 1 residue short of the CDR3 end, and the missing part is taken from the germline J gene. The chain has TRBV14 and TRBJ2-1, with D uncertain. Germline V lookup: CDR1 SGHDT, CDR2 FRDEAV. The V end was cut by 5 bases, the J end by 0 bases, with 6 bases between. The CDR3 has 13 amino acids. The chain's CDR3 is CASSGINYAEQFF. CDR3 bases read: TGTGCCAGCAGCGGGATTAACTATGCTGAGCAGTTC.

For this clone: The gene names here belong to mouse. The read is 1 residue too short to cover the CDR3 end, so that end is filled in from the germline J gene. The chain has TRBV14 and TRBJ2-5; D could derive from TRBD1 or TRBD2 (5 bases each). Germline assignment: CDR1 SGHDT and CDR2 FRDEAV. The V end lost 2 bases, the J end lost 4 bases, and 11 bases lay between the germline ends. The CDR3 loop spans 14 amino acids. CDR3 in amino acids: CASSLRGRKDTQYF. The DNA read from the CDR3 is TGTGCCAGCAGTTTACGGGGGAGGAAAGACACCCAGTAC. Complete variable domain (other parts from reference TRBV14 and TRBJ2-5): EAGVTQSPRYAVLQEGQAVSFWCDPISGHDTLYWYQQPRDQGPQLLVYFRDEAVIDNSQLPSDRFSAVRPKGTNSTLKIQSAKQGDTATYLCASSLRGRKDTQYFGPGTRLLVL.

With regard to this clone: Gene names and germline match the mouse. Coverage ceases 1 residue before the CDR3 finishes, and the germline J gene fills in the end. The rearrangement uses TRBV3 and TRBJ2-3; no definite D call. Trimming took 5 bases from V and 6 from J, leaving 6 bases between them. From germline, CDR1 is SNHLY and CDR2 FYNGKV (reference sequence). The CDR3 is made up of 11 amino acids. This CDR3 is CASSHRETLYF. The DNA read from the CDR3 is TGTGCCAGCAGCCATAGGGAAACGCTGTAT.

Note on this clone: Gene names and germline match the mouse. The read falls 1 residue short of the CDR3 end, and the missing part is taken from the germline J gene. The same CDR3 also results from other DNA sequences found in this sample. V is TRBV3 and J is TRBJ2-7; D unresolved. The CDR3 loop spans 14 amino acids. V was pared by 1 base and J by 0 bases, with 7 bases between. The V gene's germline CDR1 is SNHLY and CDR2 FYNGKV (reference sequence). CDR3 amino acids: CASSLGGSSYEQYF. CDR3 DNA, as far as it was read: TGTGCCAGCAGCTTAGGGGGTAGCTCCTATGAACAGTAC.

Notes on this clone: The gene symbols are mouse symbols. The read stops 1 residue short of the end of the CDR3; the missing end is completed from the germline J gene. This chain links TRBV13-2 with TRBJ2-5; TRBD2 matches 9 bases. In germline, CDR1 is NNHNN, CDR2 SYGAGS (reference sequence). The CDR3 loop spans 15 amino acids. V was clipped by 3 bases and J by 3 bases; unmatched bases: 5. CDR3 region: CASGADWGLQDTQYF. CDR3 bases read: TGTGCCAGCGGTGCCGACTGGGGGCTTCAAGACACCCAGTAC.

This clone showed up just once. Mouse names are used for the genes. The read halts 1 residue ahead of the CDR3 end, with the missing end drawn from the germline J gene. The chain couples TRBV13-3 to TRBJ2-3; 7 bases are a match to TRBD2. The CDR3 is made up of 16 amino acids. Germline lookup yields CDR1 NNHDY and CDR2 SYVADS. Germline trimming cut 0 bases from V and 0 bases from J; bases unmatched to any gene: 4. CDR3 bases read: TGTGCCAGCAGTGATGACTGGGGCTCTAGTGCAGAAACGCTGTAT. This translates into CASSDDWGSSAETLY. The whole CDR3 is CASSDDWGSSAETLYF.

This clone was seen just once. Each gene name is a mouse one. The read halts 1 residue ahead of the CDR3 end, with the missing end drawn from the germline J gene. The chain uses TRBV5 and TRBJ2-5, with TRBD2 matching 14 bases. V lost 4 bases and J lost 8; bases outside the gene matches: 5. Germline V gene lookup returns CDR1 LGHNA and CDR2 YNLKQL (reference sequence). The CDR3 covers 15 residues. The CDR3 is CASSPGLGGRATQYF. The CDR3 DNA, read in part, is TGTGCCAGCAGCCCGGGACTGGGGGGGCGGGCCACCCAGTAC.

With respect to this clone: Germline and genes: mouse. The observed sequence ends 1 residue before the CDR3 terminus, with the missing tail filled in from the germline J gene. The chain combines TRBV17 with TRBJ2-5; 8 bases map to TRBD2. Germline CDR1 and CDR2: MNHDT and YYDKIL. With 6 bases clipped from V and 3 bases from J, the junction kept 2 bases outside the gene matches. The CDR3 spans 13 residues. The CDR3 loop is CASSRTGQDTQYF. The covered CDR3 bases are TGTGCTAGCAGCCGGACTGGGCAAGACACCCAGTAC.

A remark on this clone: Germline and genes: mouse. The DNA ends 1 residue before the CDR3 does, and the rest of the CDR3 is filled in from the germline J gene. This chain uses TRBV16 with TRBJ2-4; D gene unclear. This CDR3 comprises 14 residues. Germline CDR1 SGHSA, CDR2 FRNQAP. Trimming cost V 3 bases and J 0 bases, with 7 bases left between them. The covered CDR3 bases are TGTGCAAGCAGCTTTACAAAAAGTCAAAACACCTTGTAC. Translation: CASSFTKSQNTLY. The CDR3, in full, reads CASSFTKSQNTLYF. Looking up the rest from reference TRBV16 and TRBJ2-4 gives the full variable domain: NAGVIQTPRHKVTGKGQEATLWCEPISGHSAVFWYRQTIVQGLEFLTYFRNQAPIDDSGMPKERFSAQMPNQSHSTLKIQSTQPQDSAVYLCASSFTKSQNTLYFGAGTRLSVL.